This entry features one T cell receptor (beta chain) sequence. No antigen is known for it. Per-base quality was not reported, and no clone a single base away is much larger than it. This record comes from a study of cytomegalovirus exposure and HLA in healthy donors (dated by TCRdb to about 2017). Some background on the complete study: An earlier analysis of about 560 of the donors reported about 280 Gb of sequence data and 95 million to 120 million unique TCR beta sequences obtained from about 170 million T cells. Donor age, sex, ethnicity and CMV serostatus were compiled together with the repertoire data. Among 398 genotyped donors of the cohort, an average of roughly 240,000 unique TCR beta nucleotide sequences were sequenced per donor, 15% to 20% of them non-productive. Of the 350 to 400 genotyped donors, about 80% fell in the genetic ancestry cluster associated with self-reported Caucasian donors. HLA typing included class I and class II loci at four-digit resolution. To predict cytomegalovirus infection status, the study combined high-throughput TCR immunosequencing, statistical association of individual TCRs with disease status, and machine learning. Besides the first cohort of approximately 670 subjects, a separate validation cohort made up of over 95 different subjects was used. An early release covering roughly 640 HLA-typed donors comprised about 300 gigabases of sequencing data and tens of millions of unique TCR sequences. About five DR-DQ haplotypes were treated as single units for association and clustering because of strong linkage in the cohort. Using immunosequencing, the study profiled T cell repertoires from about 620 subjects and related those repertoires to cytomegalovirus serostatus. In a later analysis, previously published TCR beta repertoires from 666 donors were re-analyzed and high-resolution HLA genotyping was added so that TCR occurrence patterns could be studied. A later genetic analysis took genome-wide SNP genotypes for about 55% of the roughly 670 donors and used that subset as a discovery cohort. Typing coverage differed by locus: A, B, C, DRB1 and DQB1 were typed in roughly 620-630 donors, DQA1 in about 550, DPA1 in approximately 610, and DPB1 in around 440. In an earlier analysis of around 540 of the donors, high-throughput TCR beta sequencing was used to judge whether each TCR beta V gene segment behaved as functional or pseudogenic. The aim of the study was to test whether cataloging public T cell receptors could identify signatures of past pathogen exposure. Rather than using new phenotypic data, the later analysis identified candidate immune exposures from TCR beta sequences and from how often those sequences occurred across donors. Every discovery cohort repertoire had been produced on one sequencing platform. The research as a whole found: The presence/absence analyses assumed that sequencing depth was roughly uniform across donors, and that assumption may not be true. Most TCR sequences were observed very rarely across donors, whereas some public TCRs were present in many individuals. In this cohort, only TCR beta chains were sequenced, and detectable features were limited by the absence of alpha or paired-chain data. The 87-base-pair reads could not distinguish some IMGT-functional V segments, including TRBV6-2 and TRBV6-3, so those segments were excluded. In a later genetic analysis, fewer N-insertions in productive TCRs were reported among donors in an Asian-associated ancestry cluster than the 666-donor mean. Cytomegalovirus status was reported to be diagnosed by the classifier with high specificity and sensitivity in both the original and validation cohorts. In a later analysis, HLA-associated TCR beta chains showed more clonal expansion and lower generation probabilities than non-associated chains that were equally common. In a later analysis, most CMV-associated TCR beta chains were found to appear HLA-restricted, with HLA associations seemingly driven largely by CMV exposure. The study gave a list of 150 to 200 TCR beta chains associated with cytomegalovirus. A later analysis associated approximately 17,000 TCR beta sequences with specific HLA alleles at a false discovery rate of 0.05. It was suggested by the authors that the approach could potentially be generalized to other disease states and immunological phenotypes. In an earlier analysis of around 600 of the donors, most TCR beta V segments were observed in productive rearrangements about 90% or about 30% of the time, broadly matching IMGT annotations. A group of highly shared sequence variants was considered likely to be a technical artifact of the sequencing pipeline. V-gene and J-gene trimming of TCR beta chains was associated with a missense DCLRE1C variant in a later genetic analysis, and the association was replicated in an independent cohort. In a later analysis, the rate of TCR association differed among HLA loci, with DRB1 alleles having the most associated TCRs and HLA-C alleles having the fewest. A further reported finding was that TCR beta sequences accurately predicted the HLA-A and HLA-B alleles for most subjects in the first cohort. Assigning TCR associations to individual alleles was difficult when HLA alleles, especially DR and DQ, strongly co-occurred. Some 15 rarely observed V segments, including chromosome 9 orphons, were excluded from the earlier analysis of approximately 500 of the donors because counts were too low. Correlated functional status among segregating V segments might reflect linkage disequilibrium, but an unknown experimental factor could not be ruled out. In a later analysis, several top co-occurrence clusters were reported to appear linked to parvovirus B19, influenza, CMV and Epstein-Barr virus. In vitro tests confirmed that a few of the cytomegalovirus-associated TCR beta chains recognize cytomegalovirus antigens. Because some donors lacked HLA typing at each locus, the association tests relied only on the typed subset. For the cohort, immune exposure information was limited to CMV serostatus.

The method was the immunoSEQ multiplex PCR assay. A mixture of 60 forward primers for TCR Vbeta segments and 13 reverse primers for TCR Jbeta segments was used in the multiplex PCR. Amplification of the CDR3 region of rearranged TCR beta genes was performed with a multiplex PCR assay on genomic DNA. The amplified TCR beta libraries were sequenced on the Illumina HiSeq System as 87-base-pair reads. Per the authors' processing: Across the roughly 700 repertoires, a later analysis counted some 81 million unique TCR beta chains, 9.5 million to 12 million of which were shared by at least two donors. Raw reads were error-corrected and collapsed into unique sequences with a nearest-neighbor algorithm that merged closely related sequences to remove PCR and sequencing errors. V, D and J gene segments were assigned by aligning CDR3 sequences to IMGT reference sequences. For a sequence to be retained, at least a six-nucleotide match to both a V gene segment and a J gene segment was required. A rearrangement counted as productive if the CDR3 had no stop codons and remained in frame with V and J, and every other rearrangement counted as non-productive. CDR3 was defined according to IMGT convention as the region running from the second conserved V-encoded cysteine to the conserved J-encoded phenylalanine. In an earlier analysis of just under 600 of the donors, sequences lacking an unambiguous match to a single V gene segment were excluded. In an earlier analysis of almost 600 of the donors, a V segment was called functional when productive rearrangements were above 56.7%, and segregating when the standard deviation between donors exceeded 5%. A statistical classification framework was developed to diagnose cytomegalovirus status using the catalog of TCR beta chain sequences. In a later analysis, V and J genes were assigned by comparing TCR nucleotide sequences against IMGT/GENE-DB human TR gene sequences. A later analysis assigned CDR3 sequences and most-parsimonious VDJ recombination scenarios with the TCRdist pipeline. In a later analysis, each TCR beta chain was defined by its CDR3 amino acid sequence together with its V-gene family, and reads without a unique V-gene family were excluded. A later analysis removed 500 to 600 highly shared, low-generation-probability nucleotide sequences to deal with suspected cross-contamination and a sequencing artifact. For each public chain, a later analysis derived a clonal expansion index from normalized ranks of inferred template counts within each repertoire. In a later analysis, generation probabilities were computed using a VDJ recombination model fitted to out-of-frame rearrangements, and the results were checked against IGoR. In a later analysis, TCR-TCR, TCR-HLA and TCR-CMV co-occurrence was scored with hypergeometric tests, and a repertoire-size bias correction was applied to TCR pairs. False discovery rates were estimated in a later analysis by permuting HLA or CMV assignments 20 times. A later analysis grouped co-occurring TCRs with DBSCAN, adding TCRdist sequence similarity when clustering within HLA-allele-positive subsets. For co-occurrence clustering, repertoires with fewer than 30,000 or more than 120,000 public chains were excluded, along with a handful of repertoires with anomalous nucleotide sharing. TCRdb re-hosts the immuneACCESS table, in-frame sequences only. Its copies lack some clones; in the studies checked, an unresolved V gene accounts for under half of them, and the cause for the rest is not known. That table supplies the V and J calls and clone size; D and trimming were determined from the DNA. The sample includes 150,000 to 200,000 clones, with about three quarters observed a single time. Of the sample, roughly 2.6% is held by the ten largest clones.

The CDR3 measures 14 amino acids from cysteine to phenylalanine. CDR3 DNA only is kept here, 42 bases in frame from base 1. Unmatched junction bases come to 5, with V trimmed by 8 bases and J by 5 bases. The germline V gene encodes CDR1 WNHNN and CDR2 SYGVQD (reference sequence). The cohort comprised 666 healthy bone marrow donors. Cohort members were all nominally healthy when sampled, although unrecorded immune exposures were likely present. The donor tested CMV seropositive and was one of the 289 seropositive cohort members. A peripheral blood sample was collected from each donor, and TCR beta sequencing was performed on peripheral blood mononuclear cells. The Qiagen DNeasy Blood Extraction Kit was used to extract genomic DNA from the blood cell samples.

The clonotype originates from a woman in her thirties or forties in good health and CMV-seropositive. In this chain, TRBV10-1 is recombined with TRBJ1-4; TRBD1 lines up with 10 middle nucleotides. Sequencing used PBMCs. The CDR3 region: CASAAGQGNEKLFF. At the DNA level, the sequence is TGCGCCAGCGCCGCGGGACAGGGGAATGAAAAACTGTTTTTT.